The following is a T cell receptor (beta chain) sequence with its context. What it binds is not known. This record comes from a study of CD8+ T cells in alopecia areata. Noted treatment: oral pan-JAK inhibitor, 5-10 mg twice daily. V was shortened by 6 bases and J by 2 bases, with 9 bases between the two germline ends. This CDR3 has 12 residues. CDR1 SQVTM and CDR2 ANQGSEA come from the germline V gene. Study observations and caveats: In patients, TCRs were shared less clearly than in mice, and HLA may possibly be involved.

Investigators isolated RNA and reverse transcribed it into cDNA to act as the sequencing template. This table comes from immunoSEQ multiplex PCR, and its TCRdb copy is limited to in-frame clones, with some not included. The sample consists of about 210,000 clones, 50% to 60% of them appearing once. Sequenced here: CD4+ T cells sorted from blood, sampled at week 4, from a patient treated with tofacitinib. This receptor was identified in a human donor with alopecia areata. The chain is built from TRBV29-1 and TRBJ2-3; D is uncertain. For the CDR3, the DNA is TGCAGCGTGGCAGTCAACACAGATACGCAGTATTTT. Its protein is CSVAVNTDTQYF.